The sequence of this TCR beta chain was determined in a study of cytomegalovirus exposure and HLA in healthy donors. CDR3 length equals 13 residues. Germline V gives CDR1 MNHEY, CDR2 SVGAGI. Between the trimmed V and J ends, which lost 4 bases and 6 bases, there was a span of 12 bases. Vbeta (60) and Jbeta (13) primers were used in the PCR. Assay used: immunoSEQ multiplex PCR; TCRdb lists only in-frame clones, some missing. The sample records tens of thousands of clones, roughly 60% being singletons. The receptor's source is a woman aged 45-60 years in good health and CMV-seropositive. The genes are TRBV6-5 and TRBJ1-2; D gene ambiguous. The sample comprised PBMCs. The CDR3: CASSSRGYHGYTF. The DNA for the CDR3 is TGTGCCAGCAGTTCGAGAGGGTACCATGGCTACACCTTC.